Presented here are 25 T cell receptor beta chains from one specimen sequenced in a study of blood T cell dynamics during melanoma immunotherapy. Libraries were prepared by immunoSEQ multiplex PCR; TCRdb keeps only in-frame clonotypes and omits some of them. The sample holds about 7,000 clones; about 88% are singletons and the top ten take 30% to 40%. Sample time point: week 3, after first cycle of checkpoint inhibitor. The specimen comprised blood, sampled from a patient treated with checkpoint blockade. The receptors derive from a human donor with melanoma. Some clones in this sample may be carry-over from other donors' samples.

V is TRBV25-1 and J is TRBJ2-7; 9 bases line up with TRBD1. The germline V gene encodes CDR1 MGHDK and CDR2 SYGVNS. The ends lost 10 bases at V and 4 bases at J; junction bases unmatched: 8. CDR3 length: 13 residues. The CDR3 bases are TGTGCCACCGCGGGACAGGGTCGGTACGAGCAGTACTTC. It encodes CATAGQGRYEQYF.

This chain joins TRBV4-3 and TRBJ2-3, with TRBD2 matching over 9 bases. The germline V gene has CDR1 LGHNA and CDR2 YSLEER. The CDR3 has 15 amino acids. V shed 5 bases, J shed 4 bases, and the junction held 7 bases outside the gene matches. This CDR3 reads CASSRRGGAPDTQYF. Here the CDR3 DNA reads TGCGCCAGCAGCAGACGCGGGGGGGCCCCAGATACGCAGTATTTT.

This chain joins TRBV11-2 and TRBJ1-6, with TRBD1 identical over 11 bases. After removal of 5 bases from V and 10 bases from J, the junction contained 10 bases not matched to a gene. Germline assignment: CDR1 SGHAT and CDR2 FQNNGV. CDR3 size: 16 residues. DNA of the CDR3: TGTGCCAGCAGCGGATCCGGGACAGGGGGAAAGTCACCCCTCCACTTT. Translation gives CASSGSGTGGKSPLHF.

The V call is TRBV14, the J call TRBJ2-7; D is possibly TRBD2 (6 bases). Trimming left V 5 bases short and J 3 bases short, with 20 bases between. Germline V gene sequence: CDR1 SGHDN, CDR2 FVKESK. The CDR3 sequence is 16 residues long. The CDR3 is CASSFGVSWDFYEQYF. CDR3 in DNA: TGTGCCAGCAGCTTCGGAGTTTCTTGGGACTTCTACGAGCAGTACTTC.

The CDR3 region is CASSPFSGGANEQFF. CDR3 nucleotide sequence: TGTGCCAGCAGCCCCTTTAGCGGGGGGGCCAATGAGCAGTTCTTC. The chain has TRBV7-2 and TRBJ2-1, with TRBD2 matching over 11 bases. V lost 5 bases to trimming and J lost 6 bases; unmatched junction nucleotides: 6. This CDR3 spans 15 amino acids. The germline V gene encodes CDR1 SGHTA and CDR2 FQGNSA.

CDR3 nucleotide sequence: TGTGCCAGCAGCCCCGGGACCACAATGTACTTC. Its protein is CASSPGTTMYF. This chain joins TRBV7-6 and TRBJ2-7, with D perhaps matching TRBD1 or TRBD2 (5 bases each). The V gene's germline CDR1 is SGHVS and CDR2 FNYEAQ. The CDR3 contains 11 residues. Trimming stripped 5 bases from V and 12 bases from J, with 14 bases between.

Notes on this clone: A far larger clone is a single base away, which makes a read error likely. The chain has TRBV6-5 and TRBJ2-2; D gene uncertain. V dropped 5 bases and J dropped 4 bases, with 11 bases sitting between them. The CDR3 runs to 14 residues. Germline V gene sequence: CDR1 MNHEY, CDR2 SVGAGI. This CDR3 is CASSESTVTGELFF. CDR3 nucleotides: TGTGCCAGCAGTGAGTCGACCGTCACCGGGGAGCTGTTTTTT.

This clone was counted only a few times. In DNA, the CDR3 is TGTGCCAGCAGTCACAGGGGGGGAGCCAAAAACATTCAGTACTTC. It yields the protein CASSHRGGAKNIQYF. The chain carries TRBV28 and TRBJ2-4; D possibly corresponds to TRBD1 (8 bases). The CDR3 runs to 15 residues. Per germline, CDR1 MDHEN and CDR2 SYDVKM. V lost 5 bases and J lost 0, with 11 bases in between.

This sequence joins TRBV28 and TRBJ1-4; 7 bases are shared with TRBD1. Germline loops: CDR1 MDHEN, CDR2 SYDVKM. The CDR3 sequence is 17 residues long. Trimming removed 7 bases from V and 0 bases from J; junction bases left unmatched: 11. The CDR3 region is CASTWDRIESTNEKLFF. The DNA for the CDR3 is TGTGCCAGCACCTGGGACAGAATAGAATCAACTAATGAAAAACTGTTTTTT.

The chain carries TRBV7-6 and TRBJ1-5; possible D gene TRBD1, 5 bases. V was trimmed by 0 bases and J by 1 base, leaving 7 bases between them. From germline, CDR1 is SGHVS and CDR2 FNYEAQ. This CDR3 is built from 15 residues. CDR3: CASSLAWGSNQPQHF. The CDR3 coding sequence is TGTGCCAGCAGCTTAGCGTGGGGGAGCAATCAGCCCCAGCATTTT.

The V call is TRBV2, the J call TRBJ2-6; D is unresolved. CDR3 length: 16 residues. Trimming shortened V by 1 base and J by 0 bases, and 7 bases separated the two germline ends. Germline lookup yields CDR1 SNHLY and CDR2 FYNNEI. The CDR3 loop reads CASSEERYSGANVLTF. CDR3 nucleotide sequence: TGTGCCAGCAGTGAAGAAAGGTACTCTGGGGCCAACGTCCTGACTTTC.

The chain uses TRBV5-6 and TRBJ2-5; no reliable D call. The CDR3 has 14 amino acids. V gave up 0 bases and J gave up 1 base, with 7 bases separating them. Germline CDR1 is SGHDT and CDR2 is YYEEEE. CDR3 sequence: CASSLEVSQETQYF. The CDR3 region has the DNA TGTGCCAGCAGCTTGGAGGTCAGCCAAGAGACCCAGTACTTC.

This sequence joins TRBV7-2 and TRBJ2-7; TRBD1 or TRBD2 may be the D gene (5 bases each). V lost 6 bases, J lost 0 bases, and 15 bases lay in between. This CDR3 has 15 residues. Germline V gene lookup returns CDR1 SGHTA and CDR2 FQGNSA. CDR3 in amino acids: CASRSDLQGSYEQYF. The CDR3 nucleotides are TGTGCCAGCAGATCGGACTTGCAGGGCTCCTACGAGCAGTACTTC.

A word on this clone: The junction does not match germline at one end; this may be a read error. This chain connects TRBV6-6 to TRBJ1-5; D is perhaps TRBD1 (5 bases). Germline V CDR1 and CDR2: MNHNY, SVGAGI (reference sequence). The CDR3 spans 13 residues. The CDR3 loop is CAGSQGFRQPQHF. CDR3 in DNA: TGTGCCGGCAGCCAGGGTTTTCGTCAGCCCCAGCATTTT.

The genes are TRBV30 and TRBJ2-4; weak D call: TRBD1 (5 bases). The ends were cut back, 5 bases at V and 7 bases at J, with 12 bases in the middle. This CDR3 is 12 amino acids long. Germline V gives CDR1 GTSNPN, CDR2 SVGIG (reference sequence). CDR3 amino acids: CAWGRTTNIQYF. DNA of the CDR3: TGTGCCTGGGGCCGGACAACGAACATTCAGTACTTC.

V and J are TRBV4-1 and TRBJ2-1; the D is unclear. The CDR3 extends over 14 amino acids. The ends were cut back, 0 bases at V and 4 bases at J, with 7 bases in the middle. Germline CDR1 reads MGHRA; CDR2 reads YSYEKL. CDR3 in DNA: TGCGCCAGCAGCCAAGAAGAAATATACAATGAGCAGTTCTTC. Its translation is CASSQEEIYNEQFF.

The chain employs TRBV11-3 and TRBJ2-1, with 9 positions matching TRBD1. This CDR3 has 16 residues. In germline, CDR1 is SGHNT, CDR2 YENEEA. The V gene end was trimmed by 5 bases and the J gene end by 4 bases; junction bases not matched to a gene: 9. The CDR3 spells CASSPRDRGTYNEQFF. Here the CDR3 DNA reads TGTGCCAGCAGCCCTAGAGACAGGGGGACATACAATGAGCAGTTCTTC.

This chain links TRBV10-1 with TRBJ1-4; tentative D call: TRBD1 (5 bases). Germline V gene data show CDR1 as WNHNN and CDR2 as SYGVQD (reference sequence). This CDR3 spans 14 amino acids. Deletions cut 7 bases from V and 2 bases from J, with 11 bases between. DNA for the CDR3: TGCGCCAGCAAATATAAGGGGACTAATGAAAAACTGTTTTTT. Its protein is CASKYKGTNEKLFF.

The chain employs TRBV9 and TRBJ2-5, with TRBD1 as a possible D gene (7 bases). The CDR3 totals 13 residues. Germline CDR1 and CDR2: SGDLS and YYNGEE. The V gene lost 3 bases and the J gene lost 4 bases, with 10 bases spanning the gap. CDR3 sequence (DNA): TGTGCCAGCAGCGCCAGGGGGGTAGAGACCCAGTACTTC. It is translated as CASSARGVETQYF. The variable domain in full, with the rest retrieved from reference TRBV9 and TRBJ2-5, is DSGVTQTPKHLITATGQRVTLRCSPRSGDLSVYWYQQSLDQGLQFLIQYYNGEERAKGNILERFSAQQFPDLHSELNLSSLELGDSALYFCASSARGVETQYFGPGTRLLVL.

Only one count was recorded for this clone. The CDR3 sequence: CASRPNPGGVETQYF. The CDR3 DNA is TGTGCCAGCAGACCTAACCCAGGGGGCGTGGAGACCCAGTACTTC. This chain connects TRBV7-8 to TRBJ2-5, with TRBD1 matching over 8 bases. The CDR3 spans 15 residues. The germline V gene has CDR1 SGHVS and CDR2 FQNEAQ. Trimming cost V 6 bases and J 5 bases; bases outside gene matches: 11.

This chain connects TRBV19 to TRBJ2-1, with D uncertain. Looked up from germline, CDR1 is LNHDA and CDR2 is SQIVND (reference sequence). The CDR3 spans 13 residues. Between the trimmed V and J ends, which lost 1 base and 6 bases, there was a span of 7 bases. In DNA form, the CDR3 reads TGTGCCAGTAGTATAGGCATAATCAATGAGCAGTTCTTC. Its translation is CASSIGIINEQFF. The full variable domain, its missing parts supplied by reference TRBV19 and TRBJ2-1, is DGGITQSPKYLFRKEGQNVTLSCEQNLNHDAMYWYRQDPGQGLRLIYYSQIVNDFQKGDIAEGYSVSREKKESFPLTVTSAQKNPTAFYLCASSIGIINEQFFGPGTRLTVL.

This chain joins TRBV27 and TRBJ2-3, with unresolved D. The CDR3 consists of 14 residues. The V and J ends lost 2 bases and 1 base respectively, with 7 bases between them. Germline assignment: CDR1 MNHEY and CDR2 SMNVEV (reference sequence). Here the CDR3 reads CASSLAAGTDTQYF. For the CDR3, the DNA is TGTGCCAGCAGTTTAGCGGCAGGCACAGATACGCAGTATTTT.

CDR3 nucleotide sequence: TGTGCCAGCAGACCGACTCCGGGACTAGCGGGCCATAGCTCCTACGAGCAGTACTTC. Translated: CASRPTPGLAGHSSYEQYF. The chain couples TRBV11-2 to TRBJ2-7; 12 nucleotides agree with TRBD2. With 6 bases clipped from V and 0 bases from J, the junction kept 15 bases outside the gene matches. This CDR3 spans 19 amino acids. CDR1 and CDR2 (germline): SGHAT, FQNNGV.

The chain combines TRBV18 with TRBJ2-1; D is uncertain. V was clipped by 3 bases and J by 0 bases, with 9 bases between them. CDR1 is KGHSH, CDR2 LQKENI, per germline. This CDR3 is 15 amino acids long. The CDR3 bases are TGTGCCAGCTCACCCCCCCTAAGCTCCTACAATGAGCAGTTCTTC. This translates into CASSPPLSSYNEQFF.

Only one count was recorded for this clone. V and J are TRBV5-5 and TRBJ2-5; D could derive from TRBD1 or TRBD2 (6 bases each). Trimming pared 4 bases from V and 2 bases from J, leaving 24 bases between. This CDR3 has 18 amino acids. Germline V gene lookup returns CDR1 SGHKS and CDR2 YYEKEE (reference sequence). The CDR3 nucleotides are TGTGCCAGCAGCCCGCAGAAGGGGGGCCCGACTTTACAAGAGACCCAGTACTTC. Its protein product is CASSPQKGGPTLQETQYF.